These T cell receptor beta chains were read from a single sample in a study of monozygotic twins with inflammatory bowel disease. Each CDR3 protein gets one entry in TCRdb, which reprocessed the 5' RACE reads and gives no DNA. The table for this sample gives fewer than 550,000 distinct CDR3 sequences. The specimen was blood. The receptors were sampled from a human donor with ulcerative colitis or Crohn's disease, or a healthy co-twin of an affected twin (not recorded which). Both conserved end residues are part of each CDR3. Fields, in order: J gene, V gene, CDR3 protein.

>TRBJ1-1|TRBV18
CASSQEGMNTEAFF
>TRBJ2-1|TRBV27
CASSFATGLADNEQFF
>TRBJ1-1|TRBV3-1
CASSEVLNTEAFF
>TRBJ2-2|TRBV10-2
CASSGTPRSLFF
>TRBJ1-5|TRBV18
CASSSGLGQPQHF
>TRBJ2-1|TRBV7-2
CASSLEGDAYNEQFF
>TRBJ1-4|TRBV5-5
CASSLAGAATNEKLFF
>TRBJ2-1|TRBV7-9
CASSLEDRGQFF
>TRBJ2-1|TRBV20-1
CSASPGGPWEQIF
>TRBJ2-4|TRBV10-3
CAISSQGGRNIQYF
>TRBJ2-1|TRBV18
CASSPGLATLSSYNEQFF
>TRBJ2-3|TRBV11-2
CASSLVGLPGTDTQYF
>TRBJ2-5|TRBV7-9
CASSLGGTPLPETQYF
>TRBJ1-2|TRBV19
CASSPSPRMGRDGYTF
>TRBJ2-1|TRBV20-1
CSANREKRQRTYNEQFF
>TRBJ2-2|TRBV27
CASSSWAGGIGELFF
>TRBJ2-3|TRBV18
CASQNSLGSTDTQYF
>TRBJ2-6|TRBV11-2
CASSLVRGLFHSGANVLTF
>TRBJ1-2|TRBV12-3/TRBV12-4
CASSLGELNYGYTF
>TRBJ1-1|TRBV18
CASSSTGPTTATEAFF
>TRBJ2-2|TRBV30
CACERSGELFF
>TRBJ2-3|TRBV6-5
CASSSWESGLGDTQYF
>TRBJ2-5|TRBV7-6
CASSRGGETQYF
>TRBJ1-1|TRBV12-3/TRBV12-4
CASSEIGEAFF
>TRBJ1-1|TRBV20-1
CSARRINTEAFF
>TRBJ2-2|TRBV4-3
CASSQPRLAGGPRTGELFF
>TRBJ1-2|TRBV3-1
CASSHSGGYTF
>TRBJ1-5|TRBV12-3/TRBV12-4
CASSPRDSSNQPQHF
>TRBJ2-5|TRBV7-8
CASSSGRARETQYF
>TRBJ2-1|TRBV12-3/TRBV12-4
CASSPSGSVNEQFF
>TRBJ2-5|TRBV5-4
CASSSPRDSETQYF
>TRBJ1-5|TRBV4-2
CASSQAWDIDQPQHF